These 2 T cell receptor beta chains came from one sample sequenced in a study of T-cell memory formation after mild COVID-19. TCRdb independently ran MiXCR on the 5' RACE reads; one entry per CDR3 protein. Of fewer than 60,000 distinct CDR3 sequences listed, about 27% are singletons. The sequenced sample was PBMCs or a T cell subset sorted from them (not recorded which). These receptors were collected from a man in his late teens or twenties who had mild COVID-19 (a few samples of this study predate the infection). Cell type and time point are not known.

The CDR3 coding sequence is TGTGCCAGCAGGCAGACTAGCGGGGAATACAATGAGCAGTTCTTC. This translates into CASRQTSGEYNEQFF. The rearrangement uses TRBV7-9 and TRBJ2-1, with 11 bases aligning to TRBD2. CDR1 is SEHNR and CDR2 is FQNEAQ in the germline V gene (reference sequence). The ends lost 6 bases at V and 4 bases at J; junction bases unmatched: 5. The CDR3 consists of 15 residues.

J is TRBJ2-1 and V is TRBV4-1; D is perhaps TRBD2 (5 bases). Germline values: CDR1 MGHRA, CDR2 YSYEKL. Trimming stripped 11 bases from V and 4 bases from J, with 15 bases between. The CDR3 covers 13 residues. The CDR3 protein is CASGLAVYNEQFF. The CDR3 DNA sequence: TGCGCCTCCGGGCTAGCTGTGTACAATGAGCAGTTCTTC.